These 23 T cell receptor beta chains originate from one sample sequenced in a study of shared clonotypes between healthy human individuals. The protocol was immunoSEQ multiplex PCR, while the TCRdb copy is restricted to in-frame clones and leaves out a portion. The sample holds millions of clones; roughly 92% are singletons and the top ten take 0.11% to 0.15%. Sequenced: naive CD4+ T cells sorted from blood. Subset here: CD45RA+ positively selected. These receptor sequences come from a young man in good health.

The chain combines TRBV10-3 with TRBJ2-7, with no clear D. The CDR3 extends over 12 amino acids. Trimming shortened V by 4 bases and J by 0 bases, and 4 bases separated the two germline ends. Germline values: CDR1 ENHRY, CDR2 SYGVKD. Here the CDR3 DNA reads TGTGCCATCAGTGGCCCCTCCTACGAGCAGTACTTC. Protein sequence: CAISGPSYEQYF.

The CDR3 DNA reads TGTGCCAGCAGCAGGCGGGAGAAGGGCTACGAGCAGTACTTC. Protein: CASSRREKGYEQYF. The chain employs TRBV7-8 and TRBJ2-7; 7 bases map to TRBD2. The germline V gene has CDR1 SGHVS and CDR2 FQNEAQ. Trimming removed 5 bases from V and 3 bases from J; junction bases left unmatched: 7. This CDR3 is built from 14 residues.

In DNA, the CDR3 is TGTGCCAGCAGTCCCCGAGGGGGACCCTACAATGAGCAGTTCTTC. It translates to CASSPRGGPYNEQFF. The chain joins TRBV5-6 to TRBJ2-1, with a weak D call TRBD1 (6 bases). Germline CDR1 reads SGHDT; CDR2 reads YYEEEE. The CDR3 extends over 15 amino acids. V was pared by 5 bases and J by 2 bases, with 14 bases between.

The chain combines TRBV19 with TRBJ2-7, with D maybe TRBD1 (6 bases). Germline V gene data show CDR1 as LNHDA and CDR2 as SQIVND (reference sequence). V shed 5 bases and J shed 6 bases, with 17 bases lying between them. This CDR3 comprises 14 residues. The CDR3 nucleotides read TGTGCCAGTAGTGAGGCAGGGGATCTACCCGAGCAGTACTTC. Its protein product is CASSEAGDLPEQYF.

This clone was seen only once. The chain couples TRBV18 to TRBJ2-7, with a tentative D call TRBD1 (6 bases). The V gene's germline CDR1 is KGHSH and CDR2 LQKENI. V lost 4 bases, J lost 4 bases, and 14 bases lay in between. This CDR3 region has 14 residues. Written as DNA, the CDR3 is TGTGCCAGCTCACGAAACACAGGGAAGTACGAGCAGTACTTC. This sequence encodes CASSRNTGKYEQYF.

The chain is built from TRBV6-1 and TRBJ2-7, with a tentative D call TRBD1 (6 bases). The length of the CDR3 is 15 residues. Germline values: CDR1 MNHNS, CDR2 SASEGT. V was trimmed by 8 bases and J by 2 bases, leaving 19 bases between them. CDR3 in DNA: TGTGCCAGCGCCCGACTCCAGGACAGAGCCTACGAGCAGTACTTC. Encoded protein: CASARLQDRAYEQYF.

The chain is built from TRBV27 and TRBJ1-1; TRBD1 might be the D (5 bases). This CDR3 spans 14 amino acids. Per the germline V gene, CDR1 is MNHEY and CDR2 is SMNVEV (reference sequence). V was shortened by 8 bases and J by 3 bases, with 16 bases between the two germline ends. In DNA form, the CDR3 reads TGTGCCAGCTGGTGGGGGGTGGCGGACACTGAAGCTTTCTTT. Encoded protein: CASWWGVADTEAFF.

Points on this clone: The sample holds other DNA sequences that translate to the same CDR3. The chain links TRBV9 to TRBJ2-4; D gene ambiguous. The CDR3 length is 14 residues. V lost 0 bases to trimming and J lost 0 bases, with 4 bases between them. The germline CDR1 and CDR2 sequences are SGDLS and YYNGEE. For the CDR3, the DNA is TGTGCCAGCAGCGTAGGACTAGCCAAAAACATTCAGTACTTC. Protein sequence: CASSVGLAKNIQYF.

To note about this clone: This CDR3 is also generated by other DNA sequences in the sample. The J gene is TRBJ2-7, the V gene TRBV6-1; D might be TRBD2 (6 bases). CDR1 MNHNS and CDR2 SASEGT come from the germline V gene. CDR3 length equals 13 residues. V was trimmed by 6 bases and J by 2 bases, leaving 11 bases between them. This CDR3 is CASSLGLTYEQYF. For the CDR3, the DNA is TGTGCCAGCAGCCTCGGACTAACCTACGAGCAGTACTTC.

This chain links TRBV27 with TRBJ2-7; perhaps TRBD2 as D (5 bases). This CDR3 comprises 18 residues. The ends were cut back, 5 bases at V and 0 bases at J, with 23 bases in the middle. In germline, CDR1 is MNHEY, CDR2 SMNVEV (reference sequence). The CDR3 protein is CASSPLEPGLARSYEQYF. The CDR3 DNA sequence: TGTGCCAGCAGTCCTTTAGAACCGGGCCTAGCCCGCTCCTACGAGCAGTACTTC.

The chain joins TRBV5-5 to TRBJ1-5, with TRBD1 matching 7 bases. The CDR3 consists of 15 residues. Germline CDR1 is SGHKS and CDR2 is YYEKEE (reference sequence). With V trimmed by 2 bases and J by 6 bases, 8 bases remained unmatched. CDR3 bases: TGTGCCAGCAGCTTAGACGGGACAGAGGGTCAGCCCCAGCATTTT. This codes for CASSLDGTEGQPQHF.

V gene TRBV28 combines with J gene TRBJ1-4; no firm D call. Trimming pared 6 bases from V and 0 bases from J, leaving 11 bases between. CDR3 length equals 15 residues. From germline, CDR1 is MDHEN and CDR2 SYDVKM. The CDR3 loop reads CASRLTGTTNEKLFF. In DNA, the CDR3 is TGTGCCAGCAGACTTACCGGTACAACTAATGAAAAACTGTTTTTT.

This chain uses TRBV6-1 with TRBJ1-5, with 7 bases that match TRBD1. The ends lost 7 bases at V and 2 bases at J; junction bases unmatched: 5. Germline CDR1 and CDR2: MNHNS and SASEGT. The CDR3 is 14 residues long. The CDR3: CASNTGVGNQPQHF. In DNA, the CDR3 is TGTGCCAGCAACACAGGGGTGGGCAATCAGCCCCAGCATTTT.

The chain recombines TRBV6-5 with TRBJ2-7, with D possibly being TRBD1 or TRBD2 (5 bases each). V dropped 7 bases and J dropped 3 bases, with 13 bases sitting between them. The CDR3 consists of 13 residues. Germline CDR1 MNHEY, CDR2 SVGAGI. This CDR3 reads CASISPGGYEQYF. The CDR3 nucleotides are TGTGCCAGCATCTCCCCTGGGGGCTACGAGCAGTACTTC.

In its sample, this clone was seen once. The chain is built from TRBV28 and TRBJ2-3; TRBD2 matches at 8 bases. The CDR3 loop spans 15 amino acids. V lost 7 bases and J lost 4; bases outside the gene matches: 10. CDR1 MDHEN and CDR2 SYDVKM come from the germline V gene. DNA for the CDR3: TGTGCCAGCATCCCAAGGGCGGGGGGTTCAGATACGCAGTATTTT. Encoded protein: CASIPRAGGSDTQYF.

CDR3 in DNA: TGTGCCAGCAGCGCAGGACTAGCGGAACTCACAGATACGCAGTATTTT. Translating gives CASSAGLAELTDTQYF. The V call is TRBV7-2, the J call TRBJ2-3, with 10 bases identical to TRBD2. CDR1 is SGHTA, CDR2 FQGNSA, per germline. V lost 5 bases and J lost 2; bases outside the gene matches: 7. CDR3 length: 16 residues.

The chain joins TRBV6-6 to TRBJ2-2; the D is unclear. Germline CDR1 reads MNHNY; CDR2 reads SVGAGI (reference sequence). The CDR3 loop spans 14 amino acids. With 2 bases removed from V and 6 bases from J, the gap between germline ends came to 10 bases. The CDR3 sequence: CASSYEGYPGELFF. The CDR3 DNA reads TGTGCCAGCAGTTACGAAGGGTACCCCGGGGAGCTGTTTTTT.

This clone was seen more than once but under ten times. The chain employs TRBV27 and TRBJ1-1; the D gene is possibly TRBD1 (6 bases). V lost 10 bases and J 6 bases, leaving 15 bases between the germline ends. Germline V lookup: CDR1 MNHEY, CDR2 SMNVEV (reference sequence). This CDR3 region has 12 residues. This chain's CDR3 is CATGTTIAEAFF. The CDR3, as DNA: TGTGCCACCGGGACAACTATAGCTGAAGCTTTCTTT.

CDR3 amino acids: CASSPHRVVPYEQYF. In DNA, the CDR3 is TGTGCCAGCAGCCCTCACAGGGTAGTCCCCTACGAGCAGTACTTC. J is TRBJ2-7 and V is TRBV7-9; a possible D gene is TRBD1 (6 bases). CDR3 length equals 15 residues. V dropped 5 bases and J dropped 2 bases, with 16 bases sitting between them. CDR1 is SEHNR, CDR2 FQNEAQ, per germline (reference sequence). Complete variable domain (other parts from reference TRBV7-9 and TRBJ2-7): DTGVSQNPRHKITKRGQNVTFRCDPISEHNRLYWYRQTLGQGPEFLTYFQNEAQLEKSRLLSDRFSAERPKGSFSTLEIQRTEQGDSAMYLCASSPHRVVPYEQYFGPGTRLTVT.

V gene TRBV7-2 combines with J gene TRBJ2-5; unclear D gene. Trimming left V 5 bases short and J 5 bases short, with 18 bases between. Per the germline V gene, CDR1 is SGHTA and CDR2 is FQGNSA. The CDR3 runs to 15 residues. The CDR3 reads CASSPGRTVLETQYF. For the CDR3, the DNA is TGTGCCAGCAGCCCCGGAAGGACCGTGCTCGAGACCCAGTACTTC.

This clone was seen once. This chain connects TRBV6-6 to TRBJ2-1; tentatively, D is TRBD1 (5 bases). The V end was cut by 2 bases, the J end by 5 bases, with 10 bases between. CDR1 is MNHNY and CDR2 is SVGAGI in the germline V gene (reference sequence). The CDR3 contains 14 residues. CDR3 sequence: CASSYKGFNNEQFF. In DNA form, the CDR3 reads TGTGCCAGCAGTTACAAGGGGTTCAACAATGAGCAGTTCTTC.

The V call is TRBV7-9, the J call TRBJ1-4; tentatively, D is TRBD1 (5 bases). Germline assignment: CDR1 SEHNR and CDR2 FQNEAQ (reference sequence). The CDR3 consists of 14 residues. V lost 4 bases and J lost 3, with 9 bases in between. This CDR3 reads CASSYPGANEKLFF. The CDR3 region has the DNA TGTGCCAGCAGCTACCCGGGGGCTAATGAAAAACTGTTTTTT.

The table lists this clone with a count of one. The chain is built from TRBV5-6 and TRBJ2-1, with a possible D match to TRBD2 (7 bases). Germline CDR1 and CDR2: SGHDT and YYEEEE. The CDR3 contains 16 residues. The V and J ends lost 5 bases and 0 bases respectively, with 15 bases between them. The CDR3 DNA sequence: TGTGCCAGCAGTCTGGGGGGGCCGAGCTCCTACAATGAGCAGTTCTTC. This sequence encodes CASSLGGPSSYNEQFF.